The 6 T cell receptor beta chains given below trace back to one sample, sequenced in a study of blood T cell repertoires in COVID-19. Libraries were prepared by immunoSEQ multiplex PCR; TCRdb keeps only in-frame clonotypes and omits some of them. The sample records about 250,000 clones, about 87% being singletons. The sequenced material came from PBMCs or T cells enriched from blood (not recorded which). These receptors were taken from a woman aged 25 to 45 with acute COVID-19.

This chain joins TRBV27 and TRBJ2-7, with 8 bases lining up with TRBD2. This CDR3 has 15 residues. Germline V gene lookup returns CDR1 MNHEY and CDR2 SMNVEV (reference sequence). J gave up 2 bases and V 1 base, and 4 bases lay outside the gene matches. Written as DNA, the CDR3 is TGTGCCAGCAGTTTATTCGGGGGGGAGGCCTACGAGCAGTACTTC. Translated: CASSLFGGEAYEQYF.

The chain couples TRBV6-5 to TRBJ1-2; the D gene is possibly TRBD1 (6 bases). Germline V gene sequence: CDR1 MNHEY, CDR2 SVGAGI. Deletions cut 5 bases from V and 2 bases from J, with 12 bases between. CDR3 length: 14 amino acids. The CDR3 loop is CASSPGTTNYGYTF. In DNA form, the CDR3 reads TGTGCCAGCAGTCCCGGGACAACAAACTATGGCTACACCTTC.

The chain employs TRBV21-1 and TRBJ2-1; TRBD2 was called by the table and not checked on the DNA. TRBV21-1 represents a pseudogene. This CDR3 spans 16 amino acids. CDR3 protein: CASSPKGGGGNNEQFF. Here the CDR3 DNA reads TGTGCCAGCAGCCCCAAGGGCGGGGGGGGAAACAATGAGCAGTTCTTC.

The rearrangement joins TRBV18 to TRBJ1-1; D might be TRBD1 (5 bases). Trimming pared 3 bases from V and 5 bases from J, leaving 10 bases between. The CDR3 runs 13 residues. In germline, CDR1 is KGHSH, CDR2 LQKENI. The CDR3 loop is CASSPYGGTEAFF. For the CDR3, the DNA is TGTGCCAGCTCACCCTACGGGGGGACTGAAGCTTTCTTT.

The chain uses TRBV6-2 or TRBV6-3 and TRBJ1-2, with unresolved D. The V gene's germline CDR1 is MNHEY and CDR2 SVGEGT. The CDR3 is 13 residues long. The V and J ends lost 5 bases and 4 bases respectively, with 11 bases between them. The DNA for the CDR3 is TGTGCCAGCAGTCAGGCGTCGGCCTATGGCTACACCTTC. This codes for CASSQASAYGYTF.

The CDR3 DNA reads as TGTGCCACCAGTGACATGACAAACTATGGCTACACCTTC. This sequence encodes CATSDMTNYGYTF. V and J are TRBV15 and TRBJ1-2, with no clear D. V lost 6 bases to trimming and J lost 2 bases, with 10 bases between them. The CDR3 contains 13 residues. Germline loops: CDR1 LNHNV, CDR2 YYDKDF (reference sequence).